Each of the 30 T cell receptor beta chains below was sequenced from the same sample in a study of blood T cell repertoires in COVID-19. This table comes from immunoSEQ multiplex PCR, and its TCRdb copy is limited to in-frame clones, with some not included. The sample contains fewer than 35,000 clones, around 85% of which appear only once. The sample was peripheral blood. Receptor source: a man in his 60s with active COVID-19.

The chain uses TRBV7-9 and TRBJ2-7; 11 bases agree with TRBD2. The J segment lost 4 bases and the V segment lost 4 bases, leaving 6 bases of the junction unmatched. Germline CDR1 is SEHNR and CDR2 is FQNEAQ (reference sequence). The length of the CDR3 is 15 residues. In nucleotides, the CDR3 is TGTGCCAGCAGCTCAGGGACTAGCGGTGGGTACGAGCAGTACGTC. It is translated as CASSSGTSGGYEQYV.

The chain has TRBV12-5 and TRBJ1-1, with 10 bases identical to TRBD1. This CDR3 is 12 amino acids long. CDR1 and CDR2 (germline): LGHNT, FRNRAP. Trimming removed 5 bases from V and 9 bases from J; junction bases left unmatched: 3. Here the CDR3 reads CASGGDRGKAFF. CDR3 sequence (DNA): TGTGCTAGTGGTGGGGACAGGGGAAAAGCTTTCTTT.

The chain is built from TRBV28 and TRBJ1-2; 9 nucleotides agree with TRBD1. The trim removed 10 bases at V and 4 bases at J, leaving 7 bases unmatched. Germline CDR1 and CDR2: MDHEN and SYDVKM. The length of the CDR3 is 13 residues. Here the CDR3 DNA reads TGTGCCACCAACAGGGGGCGTTCCTATGGCTACACCTTC. Its protein product is CATNRGRSYGYTF.

The CDR3 coding sequence is TGTGCCAGTAGTGGGGGGGAGACTGTAGAAGAGACCCAGTACTTC. Translation gives CASSGGETVEETQYF. The chain combines TRBV19 with TRBJ2-5, with TRBD2 identical over 7 bases. The CDR3 sequence is 15 residues long. The V and J ends lost 5 bases and 3 bases, in that order; junction bases with no gene match: 9. Germline CDR1 and CDR2: LNHDA and SQIVND (reference sequence).

The rearrangement links TRBV30 to TRBJ2-3; the match to TRBD2 covers 9 bases. CDR1 and CDR2 (germline): GTSNPN, SVGIG (reference sequence). The CDR3 sequence is 14 residues long. V gave up 3 bases and J gave up 6 bases; unmatched junction bases: 7. The CDR3 nucleotides are TGTGCCTGGAGGACTAGCGGTCCCCCCGATACGCAGTATTTT. Translation: CAWRTSGPPDTQYF.

This clone showed up just once. The rearrangement uses TRBV28 and TRBJ1-1, with TRBD1 as a possible D gene (5 bases). Germline V gene data show CDR1 as MDHEN and CDR2 as SYDVKM. The CDR3 loop spans 13 amino acids. With 2 bases removed from V and 1 base from J, the gap between germline ends came to 5 bases. The DNA of the CDR3 is TGTGCCAGCAGTTTAGACAGGAACACTGAAGCTTTCTTT. It translates to CASSLDRNTEAFF.

The rearrangement uses TRBV3-1 (or the pseudogene TRBV3-2) and TRBJ2-7; the match to TRBD2 covers 7 bases. The CDR3 length is 13 residues. Germline CDR1 reads LGHDT; CDR2 reads YNNKEL (reference sequence). Trimming at V came to 6 bases and at J to 2 bases, leaving 4 bases not matched to a gene. The CDR3, as DNA: TGTGCCAGCAGAGTAGCGGGCACCTACGAGCAGTACTTC. It yields the protein CASRVAGTYEQYF.

The CDR3 is CASSVGGGNEQFF. CDR3 in DNA: TGTGCCAGCAGCGTAGGCGGGGGCAATGAGCAGTTCTTC. The rearrangement uses TRBV9 and TRBJ2-1; 7 nucleotides match TRBD2. V gave up 0 bases and J gave up 6 bases; unmatched junction bases: 0. CDR1 and CDR2 from the germline V gene are SGDLS and YYNGEE. This CDR3 has 13 amino acids.

The chain has TRBV7-9 and TRBJ2-2, with D possibly being TRBD1 (5 bases). The CDR3 is 14 amino acids. The V gene's germline CDR1 is SEHNR and CDR2 FQNEAQ (reference sequence). The V end was cut by 5 bases, the J end by 3 bases, with 10 bases between. The CDR3 is CASSPDSYTGELFF. As DNA, the CDR3 is TGTGCCAGCAGCCCTGACAGTTACACCGGGGAGCTGTTTTTT.

The chain uses TRBV9 and TRBJ2-3, with a possible D match to TRBD1 (6 bases). The CDR3 has 17 residues. Looked up from germline, CDR1 is SGDLS and CDR2 is YYNGEE. With 3 bases removed from V and 3 bases from J, the gap between germline ends came to 20 bases. The CDR3: CASSEGVGSVFTDTQYF. CDR3 nucleotides: TGTGCCAGCAGCGAGGGGGTGGGATCTGTTTTTACAGATACGCAGTATTTT.

The chain couples TRBV5-1 to TRBJ2-3; D uncertain. V was shortened by 4 bases and J by 6 bases, with 9 bases between the two germline ends. The germline CDR1 and CDR2 sequences are SGHRS and YFSETQ. The CDR3 runs 12 residues. In DNA, the CDR3 is TGCGCCAGCAGCCCTTACTTGGATACGCAGTATTTT. Amino acid sequence: CASSPYLDTQYF. The whole variable domain, remainder taken from reference TRBV5-1 and TRBJ2-3, is KAGVTQTPRYLIKTRGQQVTLSCSPISGHRSVSWYQQTPGQGLQFLFEYFSETQRNKGNFPGRFSGRQFSNSRSEMNVSTLELGDSALYLCASSPYLDTQYFGPGTRLTVL.

This chain links TRBV2 with TRBJ2-3; 7 bases fit TRBD2. The length of the CDR3 is 13 residues. The trim removed 8 bases at V and 5 bases at J, leaving 7 bases unmatched. Germline V gene data show CDR1 as SNHLY and CDR2 as FYNNEI. CDR3 sequence: CASARLAVDTQYF. CDR3 sequence (DNA): TGTGCCAGCGCCCGGCTAGCGGTAGATACGCAGTATTTT.

The genes are TRBV28 and TRBJ1-2; possible D gene TRBD1, 5 bases. Trimming removed 4 bases from V and 6 bases from J, with 21 bases in between. This CDR3 spans 16 amino acids. Germline V gene lookup returns CDR1 MDHEN and CDR2 SYDVKM. CDR3 nucleotides: TGTGCCAGCAGTTGGGATGGCAGGGTAAGGGTGGATGGCTACACCTTC. Encoded protein: CASSWDGRVRVDGYTF.

V gene TRBV19 combines with J gene TRBJ1-5; no clear D gene. The germline CDR1 and CDR2 sequences are LNHDA and SQIVND (reference sequence). V dropped 3 bases and J dropped 0 bases, with 15 bases sitting between them. The CDR3 is made up of 17 amino acids. In DNA, the CDR3 is TGTGCCAGTAGTATTCTTGTTGGAGGGAATAGCAATCAGCCCCAGCATTTT. It codes for CASSILVGGNSNQPQHF.

J is TRBJ2-1 and V is TRBV9, with D possibly being TRBD2 (6 bases). Germline values: CDR1 SGDLS, CDR2 YYNGEE. CDR3 length equals 16 residues. The V end was cut by 4 bases, the J end by 4 bases, with 18 bases between. This CDR3 is CASSPWVSGTYNEQFF. CDR3 nucleotide sequence: TGTGCCAGCAGCCCCTGGGTTAGCGGAACTTACAATGAGCAGTTCTTC.

The V gene is TRBV3-1 (or the pseudogene TRBV3-2), the J gene TRBJ1-3; TRBD1 might be the D (6 bases). CDR3 length equals 17 residues. V was clipped by 1 base and J by 0 bases, with 13 bases between them. Looked up from germline, CDR1 is LGHDT and CDR2 is YNNKEL (reference sequence). This CDR3 reads CASSQVGGDTSGNTIYF. In nucleotides, the CDR3 is TGTGCCAGCAGCCAAGTAGGGGGGGACACCTCTGGAAACACCATATATTTT.

The rearrangement uses TRBV5-1 and TRBJ2-1; 8 bases align to TRBD1. CDR1 SGHRS and CDR2 YFSETQ come from the germline V gene. The CDR3 totals 15 residues. The J segment lost 8 bases and the V segment lost 5 bases, leaving 12 bases of the junction unmatched. This CDR3 is CASSTQGALIDEQFF. The DNA for the CDR3 is TGCGCCAGCAGTACTCAGGGGGCACTGATCGATGAGCAGTTCTTC.

The chain recombines TRBV6-6 with TRBJ1-2, with a tentative D call TRBD1 (6 bases). The CDR3 has 15 amino acids. The V end was cut by 4 bases, the J end by 4 bases, with 16 bases between. Germline V CDR1 and CDR2: MNHNY, SVGAGI (reference sequence). This CDR3 is CASSSKQGNPYGYTF. Here the CDR3 DNA reads TGTGCCAGCAGTTCAAAACAGGGCAATCCCTATGGCTACACCTTC.

Only one count was recorded for this clone. The rearrangement links TRBV28 to TRBJ2-2, with 7 bases fitting TRBD2. Germline-derived CDR1 and CDR2 are MDHEN and SYDVKM. The J segment lost 5 bases and the V segment lost 8 bases, leaving 8 bases of the junction unmatched. This CDR3 has 14 amino acids. CDR3 region: CASGELAWTGELFF. CDR3 coding DNA: TGTGCCAGCGGGGAACTAGCGTGGACCGGGGAGCTGTTTTTT.

The chain uses TRBV28 and TRBJ2-1; 8 positions match TRBD1. This CDR3 contains 20 residues. The V segment lost 2 bases and the J segment 2 bases; nucleotides outside the gene matches: 17. Per germline, CDR1 MDHEN and CDR2 SYDVKM. The CDR3 loop is CASSLRTGSDYSTPYNEQFF. CDR3 coding DNA: TGTGCCAGCAGTTTAAGGACAGGGAGCGACTACTCCACCCCCTACAATGAGCAGTTCTTC.

This chain joins TRBV5-6 and TRBJ2-2; 7 bases are a match to TRBD2. CDR3 size: 16 residues. Trimming removed 4 bases from V and 7 bases from J; junction bases left unmatched: 13. The germline gives CDR1 SGHDT, CDR2 YYEEEE. The CDR3 sequence: CASSRDRGETGGELFF. In DNA, the CDR3 is TGTGCCAGCAGCCGTGACCGGGGGGAAACGGGCGGGGAGCTGTTTTTT.

The genes are TRBV7-3 and TRBJ2-1; TRBD2 matches 8 bases. Germline lookup yields CDR1 SGHTA and CDR2 FQGTGA. The CDR3 covers 19 residues. Germline trimming cut 2 bases from V and 0 bases from J; bases unmatched to any gene: 12. CDR3 loop: CASSLATSAFSSSYNEQFF. CDR3 DNA sequence: TGTGCCAGCAGCTTAGCGACTAGCGCTTTCTCTAGCTCCTACAATGAGCAGTTCTTC.

The chain has TRBV7-9 and TRBJ1-1; TRBD1 is a possible D gene (5 bases). This CDR3 comprises 14 residues. Trimming stripped 2 bases from V and 1 base from J, with 8 bases between. The germline V gene encodes CDR1 SEHNR and CDR2 FQNEAQ (reference sequence). The CDR3 is CASSLRGRNTEAFF. The CDR3 DNA follows: TGTGCCAGCAGCTTAAGGGGCAGGAACACTGAAGCTTTCTTT.

This clone was observed a handful of times. The V gene is TRBV7-2, the J gene TRBJ1-1, with a tentative D call TRBD1 (6 bases). This CDR3 spans 13 amino acids. Trimming stripped 2 bases from V and 4 bases from J, with 8 bases between. CDR1 is SGHTA, CDR2 FQGNSA, per germline. CDR3 residues: CASSLTGPTEAFF. Here the CDR3 DNA reads TGTGCCAGCAGCTTAACAGGGCCCACTGAAGCTTTCTTT.

DNA for the CDR3: TGTGCCAGCCGACCACTAGCGGAAGAGACCCAGTACTTC. It codes for CASRPLAEETQYF. This sequence joins TRBV18 and TRBJ2-5; 8 nucleotides match TRBD2. CDR1 and CDR2 (germline): KGHSH, LQKENI. The CDR3 runs to 13 residues. V lost 8 bases and J lost 3; bases outside the gene matches: 5.

V is TRBV2 and J is TRBJ2-5; a weak D match, TRBD2 (7 bases). CDR3 length equals 13 residues. CDR1 is SNHLY and CDR2 is FYNNEI in the germline V gene. V dropped 5 bases and J dropped 6 bases, with 13 bases sitting between them. The chain's CDR3 is CASSQGGEKTQYF. CDR3 nucleotide sequence: TGTGCCAGCAGTCAAGGGGGGGAAAAGACCCAGTACTTC.

The V call is TRBV11-3, the J call TRBJ2-1, with TRBD2 matching over 11 bases. V dropped 5 bases and J dropped 2; count of bases not matched to a gene: 8. The germline CDR1 and CDR2 sequences are SGHNT and YENEEA. CDR3 length equals 17 residues. The CDR3 loop is CASSHHLAGGAYNEQFF. CDR3 coding DNA: TGTGCCAGCAGCCACCACCTAGCGGGAGGTGCCTACAATGAGCAGTTCTTC.

This clone has a handful of counts. The chain couples TRBV9 to TRBJ2-3, with 8 bases fitting TRBD2. V shed 0 bases, J shed 2 bases, and the junction held 5 bases outside the gene matches. From germline, CDR1 is SGDLS and CDR2 YYNGEE. CDR3 length: 16 amino acids. CDR3 in DNA: TGTGCCAGCAGCGTAGGGCTAGCGGGCAACACAGATACGCAGTATTTT. It yields the protein CASSVGLAGNTDTQYF.

This clone was detected only a few times. The V and J genes are TRBV6-1 and TRBJ2-7; 9 bases align to TRBD1. J was trimmed by 4 bases and V by 2 bases; bases with no gene match: 6. The length of the CDR3 is 15 residues. Per the germline V gene, CDR1 is MNHNS and CDR2 is SASEGT. This chain's CDR3 is CASSENLGTGYEQYF. The CDR3 nucleotides are TGTGCCAGCAGTGAAAATTTGGGGACAGGGTACGAGCAGTACTTC.

The chain is built from TRBV5-5 and TRBJ1-6; D uncertain. V lost 0 bases and J lost 8, with 6 bases in between. The germline CDR1 and CDR2 sequences are SGHKS and YYEKEE (reference sequence). The CDR3 runs to 13 residues. The DNA for the CDR3 is TGTGCCAGCAGCTTGGATACGGATTCACCCCTCCACTTT. Translation gives CASSLDTDSPLHF.